What follows is one T cell receptor (beta chain) and its context. As yet, its antigen is unknown. This entry belongs to a study of persistence of HIV-infected CD4 T cells. Cells were stimulated with overlapping HIV-1 Gag 15-mer peptides. Sorting of responding CD4+ T cells relied on upregulated CD40 ligand together with CD69. Plasma HIV-1 RNA stayed below 50 copies/mL for at least 4 years. Donors had CD4+ T cell counts above 400 cells/uL and were CMV-seropositive. The libraries were made with immunoSEQ version 4 in survey mode. The method was immunoSEQ multiplex PCR; TCRdb's version includes in-frame clones alone and lacks a portion of them. The data show nearly 20,000 clones, 65% seen once. Germline CDR1 is MNHEY and CDR2 is SVGAGI. This CDR3 is built from 16 residues. Trimming stripped 0 bases from V and 7 bases from J, with 16 bases between.

The chain joins TRBV6-5 to TRBJ1-3; D remains ambiguous. This TCR came from an adult woman with HIV who was CMV-seropositive. The specimen was CD4+ T cells sorted from PBMCs after approximately 18-hour stimulation, collected from a patient who received antiretroviral therapy. CDR3 bases: TGTGCCAGCAGTTACTCGTGGAAGCCAATTGGGAACACCATATATTTT. This codes for CASSYSWKPIGNTIYF.